The present entry profiles one TCR beta chain with its context. Its antigen remains unidentified. TCRdb reanalysed the 5' RACE reads using MiXCR and keeps one entry per CDR3 protein. Here the sample spans roughly 1.6 million distinct CDR3 sequences, more than 30% being singletons. The sample comes from a study of identical twins. Study-level results: Rather than following the same donors, the conclusions depended on cross-sectional statistical analysis.

The receptor comes from a newborn girl in good health. Input material: cord blood.

The CDR3 loop is CASTALALGLAGGGEQFF. Written as DNA, the CDR3 is TGTGCCAGCACCGCTCTCGCCTTGGGACTAGCGGGAGGGGGTGAGCAGTTCTTC. The chain joins TRBV12-3 or TRBV12-4 to TRBJ2-1, with 16 bases matching TRBD2. V lost 7 bases and J lost 9; bases outside the gene matches: 15. This CDR3 has 18 residues.